This T cell receptor beta chain was recorded in a study of blood T cell repertoires in COVID-19. About the research overall: The United States, Italy and Spain were the sources of the acute and convalescent COVID-19 samples.

Original analysis: Amplification from reference gene primers served as the basis for estimated nucleated cell counts. Here immunoSEQ multiplex PCR was the method, and the copy in TCRdb shows in-frame clones only, minus some. V and J calls and clone size are those listed in that table; D and trimming were worked out from the DNA. The table records approximately 350,000 clones, 89% of them present only once. The CDR3 extends over 16 amino acids. The V and J ends lost 2 bases and 10 bases, in that order; junction bases with no gene match: 9. The germline CDR1 and CDR2 sequences are MNHNY and SVGAGI (reference sequence).

This clonotype originated in a man aged 40-49 years with acute or convalescent COVID-19. The sequencing sample was made of peripheral blood. The rearrangement joins TRBV6-6 to TRBJ1-4; the match to TRBD1 covers 11 bases. The CDR3 reads CASSYGQGALGGKLFF. As DNA, the CDR3 is TGTGCCAGCAGTTACGGACAGGGGGCTCTAGGCGGAAAACTGTTTTTT.